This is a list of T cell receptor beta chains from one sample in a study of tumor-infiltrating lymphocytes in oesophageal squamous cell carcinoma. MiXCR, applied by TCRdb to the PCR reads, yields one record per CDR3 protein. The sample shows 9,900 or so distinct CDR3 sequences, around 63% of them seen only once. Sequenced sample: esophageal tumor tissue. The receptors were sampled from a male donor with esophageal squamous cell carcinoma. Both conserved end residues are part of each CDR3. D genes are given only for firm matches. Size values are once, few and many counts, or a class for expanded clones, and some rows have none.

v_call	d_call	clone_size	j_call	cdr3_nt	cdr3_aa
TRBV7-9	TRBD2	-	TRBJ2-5	TGTGCCAGCAGCTACCTAGCGGGAGGGGTCCAAGAGACCCAGTACTTC	CASSYLAGGVQETQYF
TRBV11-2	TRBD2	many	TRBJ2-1	TGTGCCAGCAGCTCTCCCCGGGCACTAGCGGGGTTAAGCTCCTACAATGAGCAGTTCTTC	CASSSPRALAGLSSYNEQFF
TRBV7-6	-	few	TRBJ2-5	TGTGCCAGCAGCTGGGGTAGGCAAGAGACCCAGTACTTC	CASSWGRQETQYF
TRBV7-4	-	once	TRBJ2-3	TGTGCCAGCGGGAGTGCAGATACGCAGTATTTT	CASGSADTQYF
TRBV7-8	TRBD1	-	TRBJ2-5	TGTGCCAGCAGCTCCCCCTCGACAGGGGGCACTCGAGGGACCCAGTACTTC	CASSSPSTGGTRGTQYF
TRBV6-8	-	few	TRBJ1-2	TGTGCCAGCAGTTACCCCCAGGGTATAACCCCCCGGGGCGGGAAAGGCTACACCTTC	CASSYPQGITPRGGKGYTF
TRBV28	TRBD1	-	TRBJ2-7	TGTGCCAGCAGTTTAGACAAGAAAACAGGGGTTACCTCCTACGAGCAGTACTTC	CASSLDKKTGVTSYEQYF
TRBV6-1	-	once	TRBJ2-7	TGTGCCAGCAAAAGGGGCCCCTACGAGCAGTACTTC	CASKRGPYEQYF
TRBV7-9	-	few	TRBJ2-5	TGTGCCAGCAGCTTAGAGGTTGGGCTACGGCCCCAAGAGACCCAGTACTTC	CASSLEVGLRPQETQYF
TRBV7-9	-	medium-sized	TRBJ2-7	TGTGCCAGCAGCTCGCCCCGGACTAACTCCTACGAGCAGTACTTC	CASSSPRTNSYEQYF
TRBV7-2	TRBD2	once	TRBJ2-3	TGTGCCAGCAGCTTAGCGCACCGGGCTACGGCTAGCGGGAGTAGGGCAGATACGCAGTATTTT	CASSLAHRATASGSRADTQYF
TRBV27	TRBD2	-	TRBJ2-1	TGTGCCAGCAGTTCCGGGACTAGCTTATACAATGAGCAGTTCTTC	CASSSGTSLYNEQFF
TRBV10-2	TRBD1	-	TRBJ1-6	TGCGCCAGCAGGGACAGGGGGCGGGAGCAGCACTTT	CASRDRGREQHF
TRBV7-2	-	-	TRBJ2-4	TGTGCCAGCAGCTCCCAGAGAGGAGTGGCCAAAAACATTCAGTACTTC	CASSSQRGVAKNIQYF
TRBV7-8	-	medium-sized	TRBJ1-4	TGTGCCAGCAGCTTAGGGGCGGGGTTGGAAAAACTGTTTTTT	CASSLGAGLEKLFF
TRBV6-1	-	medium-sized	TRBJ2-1	TGTGCCAGCAGTAGGGGACCTTTCTCGGACAATGAGCAGTTCTTC	CASSRGPFSDNEQFF
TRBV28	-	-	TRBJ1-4	TGTGCCACCCTCGGGGCAACTAATGAAAAACTGTTTTTT	CATLGATNEKLFF
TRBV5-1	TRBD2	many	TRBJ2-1	TGCGCCAGCAGCTTGGCCGTAGCGGGGAGAAACAATGAGCAGTTCTTC	CASSLAVAGRNNEQFF
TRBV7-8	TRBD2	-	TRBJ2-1	TGTGCCAGCAGCTTGCCGGGACTAGCAAGCCAGGAGTACTTC	CASSLPGLASQEYF
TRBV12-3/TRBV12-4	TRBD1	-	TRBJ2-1	TGTGCCAGCAGTTTGGGACAGCCCCCCCACTACAATGAGCAGTTCTTC	CASSLGQPPHYNEQFF
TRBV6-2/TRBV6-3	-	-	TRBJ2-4	TGTGCCAGCGAACCGGGACAAAGAAACATTCAGTACTTC	CASEPGQRNIQYF
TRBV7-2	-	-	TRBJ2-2	TGTGCCAGCAGCTCCTCGCAGGGATCCGGGGAGCTGTTTTTT	CASSSSQGSGELFF
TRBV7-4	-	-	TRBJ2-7	TGTGCCAGCAGCTTAGCGGGAGTACCCTACAATGAGCAGTACTTC	CASSLAGVPYNEQYF
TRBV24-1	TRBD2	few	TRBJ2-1	TGTGCCACCGGCGGGCTGAGCGGGGACAATGAGCAGTTCTTC	CATGGLSGDNEQFF
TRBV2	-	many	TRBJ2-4	TGTGCCAGCAGCGGTGACAGGGCCAAAAACATTCAGTACTTC	CASSGDRAKNIQYF
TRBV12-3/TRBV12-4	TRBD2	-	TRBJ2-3	TGTGCCAGCAGTTTTGGTAGCGGGGGAGCAGATACGCAGTATTTT	CASSFGSGGADTQYF
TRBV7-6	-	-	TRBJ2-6	TGTGCCCAGGAGGCCTCTGGGGCCAACGTCCTGACTTTC	CAQEASGANVLTF
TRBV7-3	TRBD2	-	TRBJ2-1	TGTGCCAGCAGCTTTGGGGATTGGCGGGAGGCTTACAATGAGCAGTTCTTC	CASSFGDWREAYNEQFF
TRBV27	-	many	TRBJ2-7	TGTGCCAGCAGTTCCCCAGGGACGAGCTCCTACGAGCAGTACTTC	CASSSPGTSSYEQYF
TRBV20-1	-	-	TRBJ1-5	TGCAGTGCTCCCGGGAGGTTTACGGGGCAGCCCCAGCATTTT	CSAPGRFTGQPQHF
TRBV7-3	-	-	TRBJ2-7	TGTGCCAGCAGCTTAACTAGGACAGCTTATAATTCACCCCTCCACTTC	CASSLTRTAYNSPLHF
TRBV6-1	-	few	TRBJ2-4	TGTGCCAGCACCGCCAAAAACATTCAGTACTTC	CASTAKNIQYF
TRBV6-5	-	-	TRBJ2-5	TGTGCCAGCAGTGATGGGTCAGAATCTGAGACCCAGTACTTC	CASSDGSESETQYF
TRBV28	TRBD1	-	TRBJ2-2	TGTGCCAGCAGAGGCCGGGACAGGAACACCGGGGAGCTGTTTTTT	CASRGRDRNTGELFF
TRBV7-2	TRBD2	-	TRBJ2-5	TGTGCCAGCAGTTTAACCCGTACAGGGCGGGAGGAGCAGTACTTC	CASSLTRTGREEQYF
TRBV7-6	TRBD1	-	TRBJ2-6	TGTGCCAGCAGCTCCAGGGGGCTAGGGGCCAACGTCCTGACTTTC	CASSSRGLGANVLTF
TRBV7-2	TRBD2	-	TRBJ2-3	TGTGCCAGCAGCTACGGGACTAGCGGCACAGATACGCAGTATTTT	CASSYGTSGTDTQYF
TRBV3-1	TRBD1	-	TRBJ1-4	TGTGCCAGCAGCCAAGGGACAGGGTCGGCCCGCAATGAAAAACTGTTTTTT	CASSQGTGSARNEKLFF
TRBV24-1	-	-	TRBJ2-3	TGTGCCACCTACGACTTCTCCACAGATACGCAGTATTTT	CATYDFSTDTQYF
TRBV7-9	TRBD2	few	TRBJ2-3	TGTGCCAGCAGCTTGGGTAGCGGGAGAGTCACAGATACGCAGTATTTT	CASSLGSGRVTDTQYF
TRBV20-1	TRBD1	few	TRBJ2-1	TGCAGTGCCCCGGGGACAGGGGACAATGAGCAGTTCTTC	CSAPGTGDNEQFF
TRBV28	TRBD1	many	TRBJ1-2	TGTGCCAGCAGTTTTGGACAGGGCTTCTATGGCTACACCTTC	CASSFGQGFYGYTF
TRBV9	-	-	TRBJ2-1	TGTGCCAGCAGCTTCGAACTTTCGAGCTCCTACAATGAGCAGTTCTTC	CASSFELSSSYNEQFF
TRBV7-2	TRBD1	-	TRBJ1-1	TGTGCCAGCAGTCAACAGGGGGCTGACACTGAAGCTTTCTTT	CASSQQGADTEAFF
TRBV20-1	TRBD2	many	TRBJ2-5	TGCAGCGGACTAGATGGCGAGACCCAGTACTTC	CSGLDGETQYF
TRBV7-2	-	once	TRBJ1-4	TGTGCCAGCAGCTTAGTGGGCGGGGGGTCGGCAACTAATGAAAAACTGTTTTTT	CASSLVGGGSATNEKLFF
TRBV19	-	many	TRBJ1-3	TGTGCCAGTAGTATAGCGGCCCGCTCTGGAAACACCATATATTTT	CASSIAARSGNTIYF
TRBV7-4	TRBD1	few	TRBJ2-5	TGTGCCAGCAGCCTTGCCGGGACAGGGGCCGGGGAGACCCAGTACTTC	CASSLAGTGAGETQYF
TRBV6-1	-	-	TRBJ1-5	TGTGCCAGCAGTGAATTAGGGTTTCAGCCCCAGCATTTT	CASSELGFQPQHF